This T cell receptor beta chain is from a study of CD8+CD57+ T cells in acquired aplastic anemia. Study-wide results and limits: Under 35 was the count of CD8+ CDR3 sequences that patients shared with controls.

The authors sequenced patients whose flow cytometry had shown CD8+CD57+ cell expansion. The use of genomic DNA as template underpinned the TCR beta VDJ and CDR3 profiling. TCRdb used MiXCR to reprocess the reads, holding one entry per CDR3 protein. The table records about 160,000 distinct CDR3 sequences, 70% to 80% of them present only once. CDR3 size: 15 residues. Germline-derived CDR1 and CDR2 are DFQATT and SNEGSKA (reference sequence). With 2 bases clipped from V and 4 bases from J, the junction kept 7 bases outside the gene matches. Comments on this clonotype: What it recognizes is unknown.

This rearrangement joins TRBV20-1 to TRBJ1-2; 10 nucleotides align to TRBD1. Sequenced input: sorted CD4+, CD8+, or CD8+CD57+ T cells (not recorded which) from PBMCs. The TCR originated in a human donor with aplastic anemia. The CDR3 protein is CSARTPDRGTYGYTF. DNA of the CDR3: TGCAGTGCTAGAACGCCGGACAGGGGGACCTATGGCTACACCTTC.